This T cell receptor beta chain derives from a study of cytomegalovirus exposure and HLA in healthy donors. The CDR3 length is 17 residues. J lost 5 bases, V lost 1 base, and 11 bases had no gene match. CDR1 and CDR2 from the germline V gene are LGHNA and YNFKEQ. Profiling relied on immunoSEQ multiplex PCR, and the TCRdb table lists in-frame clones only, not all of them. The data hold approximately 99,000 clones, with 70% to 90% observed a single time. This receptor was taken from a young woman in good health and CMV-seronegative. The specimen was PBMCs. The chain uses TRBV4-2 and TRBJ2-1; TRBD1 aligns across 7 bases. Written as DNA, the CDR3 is TGTGCCAGCAGCCAAGGAGCCCCCTACAGGGGTGACAATGAGCAGTTCTTC. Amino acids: CASSQGAPYRGDNEQFF.